One and the same sample provided the 10 T cell receptor beta chains below, sequenced in a study of identical twins listed by TCRdb under 2016. The library was built by means of 5' RACE. For sequencing, an Illumina HiSeq 2000 was employed. TCRdb reanalyzed the raw reads on its own, using fastp at Q25 for trimming and MiXCR for clone calling, and kept in-frame beta chains. Rows merge per CDR3 protein into single entries with the most common DNA and genes. Within this sample are roughly 1.6 million distinct CDR3 sequences, with 25% to 35% of them counted one time only. The top ten clones comprise 0.27% of the sample. What was sequenced was cord blood. The receptors originated from a newborn girl in good health.

The sample holds one count of this clonotype. The chain has TRBV7-2 and TRBJ2-5, with 8 bases lining up with TRBD1. CDR3 size: 16 residues. V lost 2 bases and J lost 2; bases outside the gene matches: 7. The V gene's germline CDR1 is SGHTA and CDR2 FQGNSA. CDR3 protein: CASSLQGARPQETQYF. The CDR3 DNA sequence: TGTGCCAGCAGCTTACAGGGGGCGCGTCCTCAAGAGACCCAGTACTTC.

For this clonotype: Because it lacks the conserved phenylalanine or tryptophan at the end, this CDR3 is likely a read error. This sequence joins TRBV29-1 and TRBJ2-7; the D gene is possibly TRBD1 (6 bases). Germline-derived CDR1 and CDR2 are SQVTM and ANQGSEA. CDR3 length: 12 residues. V dropped 6 bases and J dropped 0 bases, with 9 bases sitting between them. CDR3: CSVTGTSYEQYL. DNA of the CDR3: TGCAGCGTAACAGGGACCTCCTACGAGCAGTACTTG.

This clonotype showed up many times. This sequence joins TRBV29-1 and TRBJ2-3; D is ambiguous. V shed 4 bases and J shed 2 bases, with 7 bases lying between them. Germline CDR1 reads SQVTM; CDR2 reads ANQGSEA. CDR3 length: 12 residues. The CDR3 bases are TGCAGCGTTGGGGGTAACACAGATACGCAGTATTTT. Its translation is CSVGGNTDTQYF.

This clonotype was seen at least ten times. This chain links TRBV10-3 with TRBJ1-5; D unclear. V was trimmed by 1 base and J by 7 bases, leaving 5 bases between them. Germline assignment: CDR1 ENHRY and CDR2 SYGVKD. CDR3 length: 12 residues. This CDR3 reads CAISEWEQPQHF. CDR3 nucleotides: TGTGCCATCAGTGAGTGGGAACAGCCCCAGCATTTT.

V gene TRBV11-2 combines with J gene TRBJ1-2; D ambiguous. From germline, CDR1 is SGHAT and CDR2 FQNNGV. V lost 1 base, J lost 8 bases, and 11 bases lay in between. The length of the CDR3 is 13 residues. The CDR3 coding sequence is TGTGCCAGCAGCTTAGCTGTCGGGAGCGGCTACACCTTC. Translation gives CASSLAVGSGYTF.

V gene TRBV20-1 combines with J gene TRBJ2-7; D perhaps matches TRBD2 (6 bases). The J call may not be correct, given that the DNA end is closer to TRBJ2-4. CDR1 DFQATT and CDR2 SNEGSKA come from the germline V gene (reference sequence). This CDR3 comprises 13 residues. CDR3 DNA: TGCAGTGCTAGAGGAGGAGGGCAAAGCATTCAGTACTTC. As protein: CSARGGGQSIQYF.

Notes on this clonotype: This could be a read error, since a much larger clone is one nucleotide away. The chain is built from TRBV25-1 and TRBJ2-1; TRBD2 is a possible D gene (6 bases). The CDR3 is 15 residues long. From germline, CDR1 is MGHDK and CDR2 SYGVNS. CDR3 loop: CAGSADGSSYNEQFF. As DNA, the CDR3 is TGTGCCGGCAGCGCGGACGGGAGCTCCTACAATGAGCAGTTCTTC.

The chain joins TRBV13 to TRBJ2-5, with TRBD2 matching 12 bases. Germline values: CDR1 PRHDT, CDR2 FYEKMQ (reference sequence). This CDR3 has 15 amino acids. Trimming at V came to 2 bases and at J to 11 bases, leaving 9 bases not matched to a gene. The CDR3 DNA is TGTGCCAGCAGCTTATTTCTAGCGGGAGGGGAAGAGCAGTACTTC. Residues: CASSLFLAGGEEQYF.

This clonotype was seen many times. The gene calls are TRBV12-3 or TRBV12-4 and TRBJ2-7; 8 bases are shared with TRBD2. This CDR3 contains 14 residues. The junction had 7 bases not matched to a gene; V was cut back by 5 bases and J by 4 bases. CDR3 nucleotide sequence: TGTGCCAGCAGTCCCGGGACTAGAGTTTACGAGCAGTACTTC. It codes for CASSPGTRVYEQYF.

CDR3 residues: CASSWTSGSNTGELFF. In nucleotides, the CDR3 is TGCGCCAGCAGCTGGACTAGCGGATCGAACACCGGGGAGCTGTTTTTT. J is TRBJ2-2 and V is TRBV5-1; 10 bases align to TRBD2. Losses at the gene ends were 3 bases for V and 0 bases for J; bases not matched to a gene: 2. Germline lookup yields CDR1 SGHRS and CDR2 YFSETQ. This CDR3 comprises 16 residues.